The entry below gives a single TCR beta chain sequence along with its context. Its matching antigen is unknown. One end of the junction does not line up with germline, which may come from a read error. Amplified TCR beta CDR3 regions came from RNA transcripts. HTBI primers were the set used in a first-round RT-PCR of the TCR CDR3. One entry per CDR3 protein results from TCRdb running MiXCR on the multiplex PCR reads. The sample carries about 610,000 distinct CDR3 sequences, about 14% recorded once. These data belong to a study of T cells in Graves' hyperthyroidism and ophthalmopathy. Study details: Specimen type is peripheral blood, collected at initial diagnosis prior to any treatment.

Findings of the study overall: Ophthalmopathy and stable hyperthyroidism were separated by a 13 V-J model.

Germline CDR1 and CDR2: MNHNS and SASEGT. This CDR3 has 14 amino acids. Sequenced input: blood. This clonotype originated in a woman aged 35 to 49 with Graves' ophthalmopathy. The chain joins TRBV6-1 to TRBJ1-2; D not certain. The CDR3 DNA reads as TGTTCCAGCAGCCGCGGTACAACGCACTATGGCTACACCTTC. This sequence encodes CSSSRGTTHYGYTF.